The 16 T cell receptor beta chains reported below all come from one sample, sequenced in a study of shared clonotypes between healthy human individuals. The repertoire was sequenced with immunoSEQ multiplex PCR; TCRdb's copy has only in-frame clones and lacks some. The sample has 2.3 million or so clones; 93% are singletons. Sequenced sample: naive CD4+ T cells from PBMCs. Documented subset: CD45RA+ positively selected. These receptors all come from a man between 18 and 29 years old in good health. Some clones in this sample may be carry-over from other donors' samples.

This clone was seen only once. The chain employs TRBV5-8 and TRBJ1-1; TRBD1 matches at 9 bases. Germline assignment: CDR1 SGHTS and CDR2 YDEGEE. The CDR3 totals 15 residues. The ends lost 4 bases at V and 6 bases at J; junction bases unmatched: 10. The CDR3 DNA reads TGTGCCAGCAGCCCAACGGGACAGGGAAGGCCTGAAGCTTTCTTT. The encoded protein is CASSPTGQGRPEAFF.

The chain links TRBV7-2 to TRBJ2-6, with D perhaps TRBD1 (5 bases). The germline V and J ends were trimmed by 7 bases and 0 bases, with 10 bases remaining between them. The CDR3 sequence is 15 residues long. Germline loops: CDR1 SGHTA, CDR2 FQGNSA. The CDR3 DNA is TGTGCCAGCACCAAGGACACCTCTGGGGCCAACGTCCTGACTTTC. The encoded protein is CASTKDTSGANVLTF.

The chain combines TRBV18 with TRBJ1-3; TRBD1 matches at 7 bases. The CDR3 runs 19 residues. Germline V gene lookup returns CDR1 KGHSH and CDR2 LQKENI. V was clipped by 0 bases and J by 0 bases; unmatched bases: 11. CDR3 sequence (DNA): TGTGCCAGCTCACCACCTTCCCTGTCGGGACAGAGCTCTGGAAACACCATATATTTT. This translates into CASSPPSLSGQSSGNTIYF.

This chain connects TRBV7-2 to TRBJ2-7; D may be TRBD1 or TRBD2 (5 bases each). There are 13 residues in the CDR3. The V and J ends lost 3 bases and 9 bases respectively, with 15 bases between them. The V gene's germline CDR1 is SGHTA and CDR2 FQGNSA. The DNA of the CDR3 is TGTGCCAGCAGCTTCGGCAGGGAGAGCGGGCAGTACTTC. Its protein is CASSFGRESGQYF.

V usage is TRBV28 and J usage is TRBJ2-1; 9 positions match TRBD1. The germline V gene has CDR1 MDHEN and CDR2 SYDVKM. Losses at the gene ends were 6 bases for V and 7 bases for J; bases not matched to a gene: 13. The CDR3 extends over 16 amino acids. CDR3 sequence reads: CASRKRTGAYQNEQFF. For the CDR3, the DNA is TGTGCCAGCAGAAAACGGACAGGGGCGTATCAGAATGAGCAGTTCTTC.

This chain joins TRBV4-2 and TRBJ2-3; TRBD2 matches 7 bases. The CDR3 loop spans 18 amino acids. Germline trimming cut 5 bases from V and 0 bases from J; bases unmatched to any gene: 14. The germline V gene has CDR1 LGHNA and CDR2 YNFKEQ. The CDR3 loop is CASSVSTKAGFSTDTQYF. CDR3 coding DNA: TGTGCCAGCAGCGTTAGTACCAAAGCGGGATTCAGCACAGATACGCAGTATTTT.

The chain has TRBV9 and TRBJ2-5; 9 positions agree with TRBD2. Trimming cost V 0 bases and J 5 bases; bases outside gene matches: 8. Per the germline V gene, CDR1 is SGDLS and CDR2 is YYNGEE. The CDR3 is 16 residues long. The CDR3 region is CASSVGLGSGGETQYF. Here the CDR3 DNA reads TGTGCCAGCAGCGTAGGGCTCGGTAGCGGGGGCGAGACCCAGTACTTC.

With regard to this clone: The sample contains more than one DNA sequence encoding this CDR3. This chain links TRBV7-9 with TRBJ1-1, with D unresolved. With 1 base removed from V and 11 bases from J, the gap between germline ends came to 8 bases. This CDR3 is built from 11 residues. Germline CDR1 SEHNR, CDR2 FQNEAQ (reference sequence). The CDR3 region has the DNA TGTGCCAGCAGCTTAGAAGGAGGTGCTTTCTTT. The encoded protein is CASSLEGGAFF.

The gene calls are TRBV7-9 and TRBJ1-6; D unresolved. The CDR3 contains 14 residues. CDR1 SEHNR and CDR2 FQNEAQ come from the germline V gene (reference sequence). V shed 5 bases and J shed 2 bases, with 7 bases lying between them. Written as DNA, the CDR3 is TGTGCCAGCAGCCTCGGGACCTATAATTCACCCCTCCACTTT. Translation gives CASSLGTYNSPLHF.

The chain joins TRBV18 to TRBJ1-1, with a tentative D call TRBD1 (5 bases). Germline CDR1 reads KGHSH; CDR2 reads LQKENI. There are 17 residues in the CDR3. V was shortened by 6 bases and J by 1 base, with 21 bases between the two germline ends. In DNA, the CDR3 is TGTGCCAGCTCCCCGGTTGGGGGTGTGAGCTCGAACACTGAAGCTTTCTTT. It codes for CASSPVGGVSSNTEAFF.

The V and J genes are TRBV7-3 and TRBJ1-2; D is perhaps TRBD1 (5 bases). This CDR3 region has 13 residues. CDR1 and CDR2 (germline): SGHTA, FQGTGA. V lost 2 bases and J lost 8, with 12 bases in between. As DNA, the CDR3 is TGTGCCAGCAGCTTACTTGCAGGGTACGGCTACACCTTC. It codes for CASSLLAGYGYTF.

The rearrangement links TRBV11-2 to TRBJ2-2; the match to TRBD1 covers 7 bases. The CDR3 runs to 16 residues. Germline-derived CDR1 and CDR2 are SGHAT and FQNNGV. With V trimmed by 5 bases and J by 5 bases, 11 bases remained unmatched. CDR3 DNA: TGTGCCAGCAGCAGTAAGGCGACAGGGCAGACCGGGGAGCTGTTTTTT. It is translated as CASSSKATGQTGELFF.

The rearrangement links TRBV10-3 to TRBJ2-5, with TRBD1 matching 10 bases. Germline CDR1 ENHRY, CDR2 SYGVKD. This CDR3 has 18 residues. After removal of 0 bases from V and 4 bases from J, the junction contained 11 bases not matched to a gene. CDR3 sequence (DNA): TGTGCCATCAGTGAGTCGATTGCGGGACAGGGGAAACCAGAGACCCAGTACTTC. As protein: CAISESIAGQGKPETQYF.

The chain joins TRBV28 to TRBJ2-3, with D hard to call. The CDR3 loop spans 15 amino acids. Germline V CDR1 and CDR2: MDHEN, SYDVKM. Deletions cut 6 bases from V and 4 bases from J, with 17 bases between. This chain's CDR3 is CASSPIDGMADTQYF. The CDR3 nucleotides read TGTGCCAGCAGCCCGATAGACGGAATGGCAGATACGCAGTATTTT.

The V gene is TRBV14, the J gene TRBJ2-7, with D unresolved. Trimming took 4 bases from V and 3 from J, leaving 10 bases between them. The germline V gene encodes CDR1 SGHDN and CDR2 FVKESK. This CDR3 spans 13 amino acids. CDR3 sequence reads: CASSRQDHYEQYF. CDR3 in DNA: TGTGCCAGCAGCCGCCAGGACCACTACGAGCAGTACTTC.

The chain joins TRBV7-2 to TRBJ2-5, with 9 positions matching TRBD2. Trimming removed 2 bases from V and 4 bases from J; junction bases left unmatched: 2. This CDR3 is built from 14 residues. Germline V gene sequence: CDR1 SGHTA, CDR2 FQGNSA. The CDR3, as DNA: TGTGCCAGCAGCTTAAGACTAGCGGCAGAGACCCAGTACTTC. It codes for CASSLRLAAETQYF.